These 14 T cell receptor beta chains originate from one sample sequenced in a study of blood T cell repertoires in COVID-19. Clones were read by immunoSEQ multiplex PCR, and TCRdb kept only the in-frame ones, dropping some. The data show 200,000 or so clones, over 75% seen once. Sequencing was performed on peripheral blood. The source of these receptors is a man aged 40-49 years with active or convalescent COVID-19.

The count of this clone is one. The V gene is TRBV6-5, the J gene TRBJ1-4; D unclear. The CDR3 loop spans 15 amino acids. From germline, CDR1 is MNHEY and CDR2 SVGAGI. Trimming shortened V by 7 bases and J by 6 bases, and 18 bases separated the two germline ends. CDR3 DNA: TGTGCCAGCAAAAGAGGAGGGAGGTGGGATGAAAAACTGTTTTTT. Translating it yields CASKRGGRWDEKLFF.

The chain carries TRBV16 and TRBJ1-4; 8 positions agree with TRBD1. The trim removed 6 bases at V and 7 bases at J, leaving 7 bases unmatched. The CDR3 runs 14 residues. Germline lookup yields CDR1 KGHSY and CDR2 FQNENV. CDR3 amino acids: CASSRQGTGEKLFF. CDR3 nucleotide sequence: TGTGCCAGCAGTCGCCAGGGGACAGGTGAAAAACTGTTTTTT.

The chain uses TRBV4-1 and TRBJ2-1; 10 bases match TRBD2. The CDR3 is made up of 16 amino acids. Germline V gives CDR1 MGHRA, CDR2 YSYEKL. The junction had 8 bases not matched to a gene; V was cut back by 9 bases and J by 0 bases. The CDR3, as DNA: TGCGCCAGTGCCCGCCCTAGCGGGGGCTCCTACAATGAGCAGTTCTTC. It translates to CASARPSGGSYNEQFF.

The chain uses TRBV13 and TRBJ1-2, with TRBD1 as a possible D gene (5 bases). The CDR3 extends over 13 amino acids. Trimming shortened V by 3 bases and J by 5 bases, and 10 bases separated the two germline ends. Germline V gene data show CDR1 as PRHDT and CDR2 as FYEKMQ (reference sequence). The DNA for the CDR3 is TGTGCCAGCAGCTTGGAGGGGATGTATGGCTACACCTTC. Protein product: CASSLEGMYGYTF.

V gene TRBV6-5 combines with J gene TRBJ2-2; D not resolved. CDR1 and CDR2 (germline): MNHEY, SVGAGI. The V gene lost 6 bases and the J gene lost 3 bases, with 8 bases spanning the gap. This CDR3 is 13 amino acids long. CDR3 DNA: TGTGCCAGCAGCAGGAAAGACACCGGGGAGCTGTTTTTT. This codes for CASSRKDTGELFF.

The genes are TRBV3-1 (or the pseudogene TRBV3-2) and TRBJ1-2, with D possibly TRBD1 on 5 matching bases. Trimming left V 1 base short and J 3 bases short, with 12 bases between. In germline, CDR1 is LGHDT, CDR2 YNNKEL (reference sequence). This CDR3 spans 15 amino acids. This CDR3 reads CASSQGPGIHYGYTF. CDR3 sequence (DNA): TGTGCCAGCAGCCAAGGACCAGGGATACACTATGGCTACACCTTC.

The sample holds one count of this clone. The rearrangement links TRBV7-9 to TRBJ2-3; 7 positions match TRBD2. V was clipped by 5 bases and J by 3 bases; unmatched bases: 8. Germline CDR1 reads SEHNR; CDR2 reads FQNEAQ (reference sequence). The CDR3 contains 15 residues. The CDR3 spells CASSTPPGRTDTQYF. The CDR3 DNA is TGTGCCAGCAGCACTCCGCCCGGGAGGACAGATACGCAGTATTTT. The whole variable domain, filled in from reference TRBV7-9 and TRBJ2-3, reads DTGVSQNPRHKITKRGQNVTFRCDPISEHNRLYWYRQTLGQGPEFLTYFQNEAQLEKSRLLSDRFSAERPKGSFSTLEIQRTEQGDSAMYLCASSTPPGRTDTQYFGPGTRLTVL.

This sequence joins TRBV3-1 (or the pseudogene TRBV3-2) and TRBJ1-1, with TRBD1 as a possible D gene (6 bases). The germline V gene encodes CDR1 LGHDT and CDR2 YNNKEL (reference sequence). The CDR3 sequence is 14 residues long. V lost 5 bases to trimming and J lost 0 bases, with 10 bases between them. CDR3: CASSGRTVNTEAFF. In DNA form, the CDR3 reads TGTGCCAGCAGCGGCCGGACAGTGAACACTGAAGCTTTCTTT.

The rearrangement uses TRBV7-9 and TRBJ2-1; 10 bases align to TRBD2. The junction had 9 bases not matched to a gene; V was cut back by 3 bases and J by 7 bases. CDR3 length: 16 residues. The germline V gene has CDR1 SEHNR and CDR2 FQNEAQ (reference sequence). The CDR3 spells CASSFILAGDRNEQFF. CDR3 nucleotide sequence: TGTGCCAGCAGCTTTATCCTAGCGGGGGACCGGAATGAGCAGTTCTTC.

V usage is TRBV28 and J usage is TRBJ2-3; 7 bases align to TRBD1. CDR1 and CDR2 (germline): MDHEN, SYDVKM. The CDR3 contains 17 residues. V dropped 4 bases and J dropped 5; count of bases not matched to a gene: 15. The CDR3 nucleotides read TGTGCCAGCAGTTCTGGCAGGGGGACGCGATTTAAAGATACGCAGTATTTT. Its protein is CASSSGRGTRFKDTQYF. Full variable domain (rest looked up from reference TRBV28 and TRBJ2-3): DVKVTQSSRYLVKRTGEKVFLECVQDMDHENMFWYRQDPGLGLRLIYFSYDVKMKEKGDIPEGYSVSREKKERFSLILESASTNQTSMYLCASSSGRGTRFKDTQYFGPGTRLTVL.

The V gene is TRBV6-5, the J gene TRBJ2-5, with D possibly TRBD1 on 6 matching bases. V was pared by 8 bases and J by 5 bases, with 18 bases between. The CDR3 is 14 amino acids. CDR1 is MNHEY, CDR2 SVGAGI, per germline. CDR3 nucleotide sequence: TGTGCCAGCTGCGAGGGGGTGACGGTGGAGACCCAGTACTTC. It translates to CASCEGVTVETQYF.

CDR3 protein: CAISDPGQDYEQYF. The CDR3 DNA is TGTGCCATCAGTGACCCCGGACAGGACTACGAGCAGTACTTC. The chain joins TRBV10-3 to TRBJ2-7, with 7 positions matching TRBD1. The CDR3 has 14 amino acids. The V gene's germline CDR1 is ENHRY and CDR2 SYGVKD. The V segment lost 3 bases and the J segment 3 bases; nucleotides outside the gene matches: 5.

The chain carries TRBV27 and TRBJ1-1; D is unresolved. V lost 7 bases, J lost 2 bases, and 17 bases lay in between. This CDR3 has 15 amino acids. Looked up from germline, CDR1 is MNHEY and CDR2 is SMNVEV (reference sequence). The CDR3 DNA sequence: TGTGCCAGCAAGTTCACCGCGGTTTTTAACACTGAAGCTTTCTTT. This gives the protein CASKFTAVFNTEAFF.

CDR3 sequence reads: CASSLELGLAGARSYNEQFF. Here the CDR3 DNA reads TGTGCCAGCAGCTTAGAGCTGGGACTAGCGGGAGCTCGCTCCTACAATGAGCAGTTCTTC. The V call is TRBV7-3, the J call TRBJ2-1; 14 positions agree with TRBD2. The CDR3 is 20 residues long. V shed 2 bases, J shed 0 bases, and the junction held 9 bases outside the gene matches. CDR1 is SGHTA and CDR2 is FQGTGA in the germline V gene.